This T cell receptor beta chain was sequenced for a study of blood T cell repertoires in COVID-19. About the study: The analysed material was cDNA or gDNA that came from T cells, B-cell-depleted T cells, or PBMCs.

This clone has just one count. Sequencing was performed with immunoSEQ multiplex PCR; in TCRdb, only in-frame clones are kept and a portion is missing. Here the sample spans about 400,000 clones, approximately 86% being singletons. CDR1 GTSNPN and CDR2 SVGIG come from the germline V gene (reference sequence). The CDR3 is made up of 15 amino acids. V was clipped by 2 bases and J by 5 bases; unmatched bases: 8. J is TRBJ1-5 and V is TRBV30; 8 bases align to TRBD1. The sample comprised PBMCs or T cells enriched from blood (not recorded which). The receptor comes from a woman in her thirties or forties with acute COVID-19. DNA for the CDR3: TGTGCCTGGAGTTTCCGTGGACAGGGCTATCAGCCCCAGCATTTT. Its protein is CAWSFRGQGYQPQHF.